This TCR beta chain came from a study of shared clonotypes between healthy human individuals. Sequenced by immunoSEQ multiplex PCR; TCRdb stores in-frame clones only, minus some. The profile covers 2 million to 3 million clones, with approximately 94% appearing a single time and roughly 0.15% taken by the ten largest. Germline V gene lookup returns CDR1 SGHAT and CDR2 FQNNGV. The CDR3 is made up of 13 amino acids. Trimming pared 1 base from V and 9 bases from J, leaving 10 bases between. The sequenced sample was naive CD4+ T cells sorted from blood. Specified subset: CD45RA+ positively selected. The rearrangement uses TRBV11-2 and TRBJ2-1; D may be TRBD1 (5 bases). The clonotype was recovered from a man aged 18 to 30 in good health. Written as DNA, the CDR3 is TGTGCCAGCAGCTTAGTGGCAGGGATTGAGCAGTTCTTC. It translates to CASSLVAGIEQFF.